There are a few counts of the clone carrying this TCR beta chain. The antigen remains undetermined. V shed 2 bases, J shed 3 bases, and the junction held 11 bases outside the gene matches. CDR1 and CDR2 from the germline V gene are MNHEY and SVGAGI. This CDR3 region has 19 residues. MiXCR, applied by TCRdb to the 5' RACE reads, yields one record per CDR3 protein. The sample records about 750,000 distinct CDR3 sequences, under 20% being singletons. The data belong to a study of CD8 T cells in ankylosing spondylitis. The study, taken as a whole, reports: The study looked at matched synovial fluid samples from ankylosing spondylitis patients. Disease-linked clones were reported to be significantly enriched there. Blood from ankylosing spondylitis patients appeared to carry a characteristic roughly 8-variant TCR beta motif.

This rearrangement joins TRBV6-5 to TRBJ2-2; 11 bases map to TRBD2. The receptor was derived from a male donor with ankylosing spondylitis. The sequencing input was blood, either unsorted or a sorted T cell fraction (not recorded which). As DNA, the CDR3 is TGTGCCAGCAGTTACCCTTACACACGACTAGCGGGGCACACCGGGGAGCTGTTTTTT. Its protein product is CASSYPYTRLAGHTGELFF.